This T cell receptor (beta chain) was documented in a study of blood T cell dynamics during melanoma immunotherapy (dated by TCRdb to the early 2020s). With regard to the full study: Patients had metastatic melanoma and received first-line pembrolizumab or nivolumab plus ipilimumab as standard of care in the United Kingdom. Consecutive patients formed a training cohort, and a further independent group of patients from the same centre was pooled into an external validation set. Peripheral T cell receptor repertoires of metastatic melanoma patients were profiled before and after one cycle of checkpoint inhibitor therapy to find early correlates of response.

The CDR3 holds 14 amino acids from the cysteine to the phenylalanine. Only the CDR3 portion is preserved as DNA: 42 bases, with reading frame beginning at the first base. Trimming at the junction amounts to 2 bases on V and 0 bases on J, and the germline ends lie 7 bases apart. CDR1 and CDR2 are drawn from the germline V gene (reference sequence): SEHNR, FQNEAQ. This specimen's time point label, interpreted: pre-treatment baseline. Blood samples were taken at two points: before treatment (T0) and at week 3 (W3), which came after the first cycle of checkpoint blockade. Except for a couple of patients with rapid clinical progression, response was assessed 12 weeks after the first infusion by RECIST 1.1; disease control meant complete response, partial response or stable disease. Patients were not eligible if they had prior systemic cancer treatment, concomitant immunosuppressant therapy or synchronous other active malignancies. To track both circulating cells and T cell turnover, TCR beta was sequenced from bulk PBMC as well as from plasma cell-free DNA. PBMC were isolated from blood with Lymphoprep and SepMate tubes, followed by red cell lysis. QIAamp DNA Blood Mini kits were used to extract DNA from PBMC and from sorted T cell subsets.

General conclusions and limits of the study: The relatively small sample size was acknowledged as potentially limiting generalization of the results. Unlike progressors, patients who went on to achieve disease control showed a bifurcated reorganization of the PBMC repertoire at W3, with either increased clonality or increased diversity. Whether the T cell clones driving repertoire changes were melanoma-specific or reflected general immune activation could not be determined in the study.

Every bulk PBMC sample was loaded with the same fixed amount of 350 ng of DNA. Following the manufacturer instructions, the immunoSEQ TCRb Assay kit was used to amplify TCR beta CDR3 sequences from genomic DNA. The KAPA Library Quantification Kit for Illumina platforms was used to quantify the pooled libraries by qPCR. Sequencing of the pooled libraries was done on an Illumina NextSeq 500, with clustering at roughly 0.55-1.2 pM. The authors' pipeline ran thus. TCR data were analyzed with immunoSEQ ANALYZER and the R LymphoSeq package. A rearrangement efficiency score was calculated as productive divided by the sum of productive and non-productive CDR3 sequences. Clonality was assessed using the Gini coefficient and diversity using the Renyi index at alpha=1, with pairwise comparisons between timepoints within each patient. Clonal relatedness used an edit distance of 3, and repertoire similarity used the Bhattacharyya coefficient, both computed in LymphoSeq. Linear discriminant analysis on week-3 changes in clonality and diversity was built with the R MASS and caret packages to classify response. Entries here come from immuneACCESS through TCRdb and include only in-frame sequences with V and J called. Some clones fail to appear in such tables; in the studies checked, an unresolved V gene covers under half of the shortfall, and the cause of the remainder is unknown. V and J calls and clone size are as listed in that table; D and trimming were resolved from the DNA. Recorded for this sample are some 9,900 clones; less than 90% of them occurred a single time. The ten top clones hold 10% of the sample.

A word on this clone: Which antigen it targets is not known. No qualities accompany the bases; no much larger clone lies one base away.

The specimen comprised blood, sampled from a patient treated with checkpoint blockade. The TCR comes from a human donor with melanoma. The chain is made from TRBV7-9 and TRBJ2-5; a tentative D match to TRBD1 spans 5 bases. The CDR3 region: CASSLTRDQETQYF. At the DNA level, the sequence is TGTGCCAGCAGCTTAACCAGGGACCAAGAGACCCAGTACTTC.